These 9 T cell receptor beta chains were sequenced from one sample in a study of OX40 agonist ivuxolimab in advanced cancers. Produced via immunoSEQ multiplex PCR; TCRdb's table is partial and in-frame only. The repertoire holds under 70,000 clones, with roughly 85% as singletons. Material: CD4+ or CD8+ T cells sorted from blood, obtained in a trial of the OX40 agonist ivuxolimab. These receptors originate from an adult with an advanced solid tumor such as melanoma, head and neck, liver or kidney cancer.

The chain combines TRBV7-7 with TRBJ2-7; possible D gene TRBD1, 5 bases. Between the trimmed V and J ends, which lost 5 bases and 5 bases, there was a span of 16 bases. Per the germline V gene, CDR1 is SSHAT and CDR2 is FNYEAQ (reference sequence). The CDR3 spans 14 residues. The CDR3 DNA follows: TGTGCCAGCAGCCGGAGCTCAGGGTTCGACGAGCAGTACTTC. Amino acid sequence: CASSRSSGFDEQYF.

This chain uses TRBV6-1 with TRBJ2-3, with 7 bases aligning to TRBD2. The germline CDR1 and CDR2 sequences are MNHNS and SASEGT. With V trimmed by 7 bases and J by 9 bases, 13 bases remained unmatched. This CDR3 is built from 14 residues. The CDR3 here is CASKGTTRRGTQYF. For the CDR3, the DNA is TGTGCCAGCAAAGGGACTACAAGGAGGGGCACGCAGTATTTT.

This clone was seen just once. The CDR3 DNA reads as TGTGCCAGCAGCCGCGGACAGGAAACTGAAGCTTTCTTT. Its translation is CASSRGQETEAFF. This rearrangement joins TRBV7-9 to TRBJ1-1, with 7 nucleotides matching TRBD1. Per germline, CDR1 SEHNR and CDR2 FQNEAQ (reference sequence). The ends lost 5 bases at V and 5 bases at J; junction bases unmatched: 5. The CDR3 length is 13 residues.

V usage is TRBV28 and J usage is TRBJ2-1, with 11 bases fitting TRBD2. Germline CDR1 reads MDHEN; CDR2 reads SYDVKM. With 4 bases clipped from V and 6 bases from J, the junction kept 5 bases outside the gene matches. The CDR3 is made up of 15 amino acids. Here the CDR3 reads CASSSLAGEVNEQFF. CDR3 nucleotide sequence: TGTGCCAGCAGTTCACTAGCGGGAGAGGTCAATGAGCAGTTCTTC.

This clone showed up just a few times. This sequence joins TRBV28 and TRBJ1-5; D gene uncertain. V lost 6 bases to trimming and J lost 0 bases, with 3 bases between them. Per germline, CDR1 MDHEN and CDR2 SYDVKM. The CDR3 length is 12 residues. This CDR3 is CASRGSNQPQHF. For the CDR3, the DNA is TGTGCCAGCAGGGGTAGCAATCAGCCCCAGCATTTT.

The chain links TRBV28 to TRBJ2-7, with 12 bases that match TRBD1. Germline V gives CDR1 MDHEN, CDR2 SYDVKM. J was trimmed by 3 bases and V by 6 bases; bases with no gene match: 9. This CDR3 has 16 amino acids. As DNA, the CDR3 is TGTGCCAGCAGGCCATCCGGGACAGGGGGCTACTACGAGCAGTACTTC. Encoded protein: CASRPSGTGGYYEQYF.

This rearrangement joins TRBV5-4 to TRBJ1-1; D gene unclear. Germline lookup yields CDR1 SGHNT and CDR2 YYREEE (reference sequence). The V end was cut by 3 bases, the J end by 3 bases, with 12 bases between. The CDR3 consists of 14 residues. The chain's CDR3 is CASSSPGPDTEAFF. In nucleotides, the CDR3 is TGTGCCAGCAGCTCACCGGGCCCTGACACTGAAGCTTTCTTT.

This chain joins TRBV30 and TRBJ2-6; tentative D call: TRBD1 (6 bases). The CDR3 sequence is 15 residues long. V was trimmed by 5 bases and J by 0 bases, leaving 11 bases between them. Per the germline V gene, CDR1 is GTSNPN and CDR2 is SVGIG (reference sequence). The CDR3 loop reads CAWGQQSSGANVLTF. CDR3 DNA sequence: TGTGCCTGGGGACAGCAAAGCTCTGGGGCCAACGTCCTGACTTTC. The whole variable domain, filled in from reference TRBV30 and TRBJ2-6, reads SQTIHQWPATLVQPVGSPLSLECTVEGTSNPNLYWYRQAAGRGLQLLFYSVGIGQISSEVPQNLSASRPQDRQFILSSKKLLLSDSGFYLCAWGQQSSGANVLTFGAGSRLTVL.

V gene TRBV7-8 combines with J gene TRBJ1-1; 7 bases are a match to TRBD1. Germline-derived CDR1 and CDR2 are SGHVS and FQNEAQ. The V and J ends lost 4 bases and 1 base, in that order; junction bases with no gene match: 6. The CDR3 is made up of 15 amino acids. CDR3: CASSSQGLGNTEAFF. CDR3 bases: TGTGCCAGCAGCTCACAGGGGCTCGGGAACACTGAAGCTTTCTTT.